These 13 T cell receptor beta chains share one sample of origin, sequenced in a study of blood T cells in healthy people across ages. With a J-beta primer mix and a sample-barcoded 5' primer, a second PCR ran 7 to 11 cycles. TCRdb processed the 5' RACE reads anew with MiXCR; each CDR3 protein has one entry. This sample yields more than 1.4 million distinct CDR3 sequences, of which around 42% are seen a single time; around 8% belongs to the top ten. Sequencing was performed on blood. These receptors all stem from a woman under 30 in good health.

On this clonotype itself: One end of the junction fails to match germline, which may point to a read error. The J gene is TRBJ1-2, the V gene TRBV12-3 or TRBV12-4; a weak D match, TRBD1 (5 bases). The CDR3 has 15 residues. The CDR3 spells CASSLGRVETYDYTF. In nucleotides, the CDR3 is TGTGCCAGCAGTTTGGGCAGGGTCGAGACCTATGACTACACCTTC.

The J gene is TRBJ2-3, the V gene TRBV7-2; no firm D call. CDR1 and CDR2 from the germline V gene are SGHTA and FQGNSA. CDR3 length equals 16 residues. V was shortened by 2 bases and J by 3 bases, with 15 bases between the two germline ends. The CDR3 coding sequence is TGTGCCAGCAGCTTAAAGGCCAGCCCGTATACAGATACGCAGTATTTT. It codes for CASSLKASPYTDTQYF. The variable domain in full, with the rest retrieved from reference TRBV7-2 and TRBJ2-3, is GAGVSQSPSNKVTEKGKDVELRCDPISGHTALYWYRQSLGQGLEFLIYFQGNSAPDKSGLPSDRFSAERTGGSVSTLTIQRTQQEDSAVYLCASSLKASPYTDTQYFGPGTRLTVL.

The V gene is TRBV6-6, the J gene TRBJ1-4; TRBD1 aligns across 8 bases. Germline values: CDR1 MNHNY, CDR2 SVGAGI (reference sequence). CDR3 size: 14 residues. The J segment lost 8 bases and the V segment lost 5 bases, leaving 7 bases of the junction unmatched. DNA of the CDR3: TGTGCCAGCAGTCACGGACAGGGTTTGGAAAAACTGTTTTTT. Its protein product is CASSHGQGLEKLFF.

The V call is TRBV14, the J call TRBJ2-1; no clear D gene. The V end lost 1 base, the J end lost 10 bases, and 17 bases lay between the germline ends. Germline CDR1 and CDR2: SGHDN and FVKESK. The CDR3 runs 15 residues. The CDR3 protein is CASSQVGSPAREQFF. The CDR3 DNA reads as TGTGCCAGCAGCCAAGTTGGATCTCCGGCCAGGGAGCAGTTCTTC.

This clonotype was counted between two and nine times. The chain carries TRBV12-3 or TRBV12-4 and TRBJ2-4; perhaps D is TRBD1 or TRBD2 (5 bases each). V was shortened by 3 bases and J by 6 bases, with 9 bases between the two germline ends. The CDR3 totals 13 residues. The CDR3 is CASSFGGANIQYF. In DNA form, the CDR3 reads TGTGCCAGCAGTTTTGGGGGTGCAAACATTCAGTACTTC.

Regarding this clonotype: Since a much larger clone is just one base distant, this may be a read error. This chain uses TRBV15 with TRBJ2-1; the D gene is possibly TRBD1 (7 bases). Germline V gene sequence: CDR1 LNHNV, CDR2 YYDKDF (reference sequence). The CDR3 length is 15 residues. The CDR3 nucleotides are TGTGTCACCAGCAGCCGACAGGGTAGCGGTAATGAGCAGTTCTTC. Its protein is CVTSSRQGSGNEQFF.

CDR3 nucleotides: TGTGCCAGCAGCTCGAAAGCGACTAGCGGGGGCACAGATACGCAGTATTTT. Translating it yields CASSSKATSGGTDTQYF. This chain links TRBV7-2 with TRBJ2-3, with TRBD2 identical over 11 bases. The germline gives CDR1 SGHTA, CDR2 FQGNSA. CDR3 size: 17 residues. V dropped 4 bases and J dropped 1; count of bases not matched to a gene: 7.

This chain joins TRBV7-9 and TRBJ2-1; 8 bases are a match to TRBD2. With 2 bases clipped from V and 7 bases from J, the junction kept 4 bases outside the gene matches. This CDR3 spans 14 amino acids. CDR1 is SEHNR and CDR2 is FQNEAQ in the germline V gene (reference sequence). Here the CDR3 DNA reads TGTGCCAGCAGCTTAAGGGCTAGCGGGAATGAGCAGTTCTTC. Residues: CASSLRASGNEQFF.

To note about this clonotype: A much bigger clone sits one base away, suggesting this may be a read error. The CDR3 sequence is CNTGLAGPETQYF. The CDR3 DNA sequence: TGCAACACGGGACTAGCGGGGCCAGAGACCCAGTACTTC. J is TRBJ2-5 and V is TRBV29-1; 13 bases agree with TRBD2. The CDR3 runs to 13 residues. Germline V gives CDR1 SQVTM, CDR2 ANQGSEA.

In the case of this clonotype: A read error may produce the germline difference seen at one junction end. The chain uses TRBV5-1 and TRBJ2-5; D is perhaps TRBD1 (5 bases). Germline V gene sequence: CDR1 SGHRS, CDR2 YFSETQ. This CDR3 is built from 14 residues. CDR3 protein: CASSLVAGQGTQYF. CDR3 nucleotide sequence: TGCGCCAGCAGCTTGGTGGCAGGGCAAGGGACCCAGTACTTC.

V usage is TRBV15 and J usage is TRBJ2-3, with D hard to call. Germline V gene sequence: CDR1 LNHNV, CDR2 YYDKDF (reference sequence). V was shortened by 4 bases and J by 9 bases, with 14 bases between the two germline ends. The length of the CDR3 is 13 residues. In nucleotides, the CDR3 is TGTGCCACCAGCACTTCCCGAAGAGAGACGCAGTATTTT. Residues: CATSTSRRETQYF. Full variable domain (outside the CDR3, taken from reference TRBV15 and TRBJ2-3): DAMVIQNPRYQVTQFGKPVTLSCSQTLNHNVMYWYQQKSSQAPKLLFHYYDKDFNNEADTPDNFQSRRPNTSFCFLDIRSPGLGDTAMYLCATSTSRRETQYFGPGTRLTVL.

V gene TRBV12-3 or TRBV12-4 combines with J gene TRBJ2-4; possibly TRBD1 for D (5 bases). The J call is uncertain, as TRBJ2-7 better fits the DNA end. The CDR3 totals 14 residues. This CDR3 is CASRIGLGVGEQYF. As DNA, the CDR3 is TGTGCCAGCAGGATTGGGCTAGGGGTCGGCGAGCAGTACTTC.

In its sample, this clonotype was seen a few times. V and J are TRBV3-1 and TRBJ2-5; the match to TRBD2 covers 14 bases. This CDR3 comprises 16 residues. From germline, CDR1 is LGHDT and CDR2 YNNKEL (reference sequence). V trimming: 0 bases; J trimming: 3 bases; junction bases outside the gene matches: 0. This CDR3 is CASSQETSGGEETQYF. The DNA for the CDR3 is TGTGCCAGCAGCCAAGAGACTAGCGGGGGGGAAGAGACCCAGTACTTC.